This entry lists 11 T cell receptor beta chains sequenced from one sample in a study of shared clonotypes between healthy human individuals. CD45RO-negative, CCR7-selected cells formed the naive CD8 fraction, which excluded terminally differentiated effector memory CD45RA+ cells. Only in-frame clones appear in the TCRdb table, and some are missing; sequencing was by immunoSEQ multiplex PCR. Found here are around 2,000,000 clones, 93% of them singletons; the top ten hold around 1.7%. Sequences were obtained from naive CD8+ T cells from PBMCs. The source is a man younger than 35 in good health. Some clones in this sample may be carry-over from other donors' samples.

The genes are TRBV27 and TRBJ1-3; no firm D call. CDR1 MNHEY and CDR2 SMNVEV come from the germline V gene (reference sequence). V was cut by 2 bases and J by 0 bases, with 5 bases left in between. The CDR3 is 14 residues long. The CDR3: CASSLHVSGNTIYF. The CDR3 bases are TGTGCCAGCAGTTTACATGTCTCTGGAAACACCATATATTTT.

The rearrangement links TRBV6-1 to TRBJ1-2; the D gene is possibly TRBD1 (5 bases). CDR1 is MNHNS, CDR2 SASEGT, per germline. The V gene lost 3 bases and the J gene lost 4 bases, with 15 bases spanning the gap. The CDR3 consists of 15 residues. The CDR3 coding sequence is TGTGCCAGCAGTGATTTGGGGGAGTTCCTCTATGGCTACACCTTC. This encodes CASSDLGEFLYGYTF.

Regarding this clone: The sample carries other DNA sequences with the same CDR3. V usage is TRBV6-5 and J usage is TRBJ1-1; D gene ambiguous. Looked up from germline, CDR1 is MNHEY and CDR2 is SVGAGI. The V end lost 2 bases, the J end lost 0 bases, and 4 bases lay between the germline ends. The CDR3 extends over 13 amino acids. CDR3 nucleotides: TGTGCCAGCAGTTACGATGTGAACACTGAAGCTTTCTTT. Encoded protein: CASSYDVNTEAFF.

This clone was picked up one time. V gene TRBV4-1 combines with J gene TRBJ2-7; D possibly corresponds to TRBD2 (6 bases). Germline V gives CDR1 MGHRA, CDR2 YSYEKL. Trimming shortened V by 1 base and J by 2 bases, and 12 bases separated the two germline ends. This CDR3 is 15 amino acids long. CDR3 protein: CASSQGTGAPYEQYF. The DNA for the CDR3 is TGCGCCAGCAGCCAAGGAACGGGAGCCCCCTACGAGCAGTACTTC.

The chain is built from TRBV6-5 and TRBJ1-1, with D unclear. The germline V gene has CDR1 MNHEY and CDR2 SVGAGI. The ends were cut back, 7 bases at V and 5 bases at J, with 5 bases in the middle. CDR3 size: 10 residues. The CDR3, as DNA: TGTGCCAGCATACAAACTGAAGCTTTCTTT. This encodes CASIQTEAFF.

The gene calls are TRBV6-1 and TRBJ1-3; unclear D gene. Germline-derived CDR1 and CDR2 are MNHNS and SASEGT. CDR3 length equals 15 residues. Trimming pared 1 base from V and 0 bases from J, leaving 7 bases between. The CDR3 region is CASSEGQYSGNTIYF. The DNA of the CDR3 is TGTGCCAGCAGTGAAGGGCAGTACTCTGGAAACACCATATATTTT.

The V gene is TRBV5-1, the J gene TRBJ2-1; perhaps TRBD1 as D (5 bases). Germline assignment: CDR1 SGHRS and CDR2 YFSETQ. Trimming cost V 2 bases and J 1 base, with 19 bases left between them. The CDR3 loop spans 18 amino acids. CDR3 sequence (DNA): TGCGCCAGCAGCTTCGGTTTATTAGGGGCAGGGTCCTACAATGAGCAGTTCTTC. This sequence encodes CASSFGLLGAGSYNEQFF.

CDR3 sequence: CASSHRAHPYEQYF. CDR3 DNA: TGTGCCAGCAGTCATAGGGCCCATCCCTACGAGCAGTACTTC. The chain is built from TRBV2 and TRBJ2-7; D is ambiguous. Germline lookup yields CDR1 SNHLY and CDR2 FYNNEI. With 5 bases removed from V and 2 bases from J, the gap between germline ends came to 13 bases. This CDR3 is 14 amino acids long. The whole variable domain, filled in from reference TRBV2 and TRBJ2-7, reads EPEVTQTPSHQVTQMGQEVILRCVPISNHLYFYWYRQILGQKVEFLVSFYNNEISEKSEIFDDQFSVERPDGSNFTLKIRSTKLEDSAMYFCASSHRAHPYEQYFGPGTRLTVT.

Here the CDR3 DNA reads TGTGCCAGCAGCCGTGTTTTGGGCCAAACCTACGAGCAGTACTTC. Amino acids: CASSRVLGQTYEQYF. This chain uses TRBV5-4 with TRBJ2-7; no clear D. The length of the CDR3 is 15 residues. Trimming pared 4 bases from V and 2 bases from J, leaving 16 bases between. Germline CDR1 is SGHNT and CDR2 is YYREEE (reference sequence).

J is TRBJ2-7 and V is TRBV28; D assignment may be TRBD1 or TRBD2 (5 bases each). The V end was cut by 10 bases, the J end by 3 bases, with 16 bases between. The CDR3 extends over 13 amino acids. Germline assignment: CDR1 MDHEN and CDR2 SYDVKM. CDR3 nucleotide sequence: TGTGCCACCTCCGGGGCTGGGTACTACGAGCAGTACTTC. It encodes CATSGAGYYEQYF.

The rearrangement joins TRBV28 to TRBJ1-5, with D unresolved. Germline CDR1 MDHEN, CDR2 SYDVKM. The CDR3 covers 14 residues. V was trimmed by 3 bases and J by 1 base, leaving 7 bases between them. The CDR3 nucleotides are TGTGCCAGCAGTTTTACAGAGAGCAATCAGCCCCAGCATTTT. It codes for CASSFTESNQPQHF.